Ten or more counts support the clone carrying this TCR beta chain. Its cognate antigen is unknown. The data belong to a study of T cells in Graves' hyperthyroidism and ophthalmopathy. Study-level results: Prediction of ophthalmopathy progression came a median approximately 6 months pre-onset.

Exclusion of a patient resulted from uncontrolled infection, other autoimmune disease, pregnancy or lactation. Cells are PBMCs isolated from approximately 9.2 ml of fresh blood. What was amplified from RNA transcripts were TCR beta CDR3 regions. When the TCR CDR3 underwent first-round RT-PCR, the HTBI primer set was used. TCRdb independently ran MiXCR on the multiplex PCR reads; one entry per CDR3 protein. The repertoire holds about 380,000 distinct CDR3 sequences, with roughly 12% as singletons. Per the germline V gene, CDR1 is MNHNS and CDR2 is SASEGT. V was clipped by 6 bases and J by 2 bases, with 16 bases between them. The CDR3 totals 16 residues.

V is TRBV6-1 and J is TRBJ1-4; a weak D match, TRBD1 (5 bases). The source is a man younger than 45 with Graves' hyperthyroidism that later progressed to Graves' ophthalmopathy. Sequencing used blood. The CDR3 sequence is CASSRYQGSTNEKLFF. Here the CDR3 DNA reads TGTGCCAGCAGCCGATATCAGGGATCTACTAATGAAAAACTGTTTTTT.